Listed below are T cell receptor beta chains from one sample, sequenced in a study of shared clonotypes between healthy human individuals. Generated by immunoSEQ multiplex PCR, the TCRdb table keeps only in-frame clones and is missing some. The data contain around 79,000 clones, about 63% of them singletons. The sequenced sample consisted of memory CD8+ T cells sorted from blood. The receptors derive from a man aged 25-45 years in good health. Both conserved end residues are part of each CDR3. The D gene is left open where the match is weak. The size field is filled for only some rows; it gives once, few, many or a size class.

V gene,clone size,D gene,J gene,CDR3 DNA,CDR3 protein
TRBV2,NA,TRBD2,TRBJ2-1,TGTGCCAGCAGTCCAACTAGCGGGACCTTAATCGGGCAGTTCTTC,CASSPTSGTLIGQFF
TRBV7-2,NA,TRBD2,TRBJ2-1,TGTGCCAGCAGCAATTTCCCCAATAGCGGGAGGGCCCTCAACGATGAGCAGTTCTTC,CASSNFPNSGRALNDEQFF
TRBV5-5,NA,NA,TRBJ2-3,TGTGCCAGCAGCCCCGGATGGGGGACAAATACCAGGACTTATGCAGATACGCAGTATTTT,CASSPGWGTNTRTYADTQYF
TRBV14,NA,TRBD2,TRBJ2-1,TGTGCCAGCAGCCAGTTTACTAGCGGACTATACAATGAGCAGTTCTTC,CASSQFTSGLYNEQFF
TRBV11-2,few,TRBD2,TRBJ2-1,TGTGCCAGCAGCCGCAGTGGGGGGGGTAGCGGGGCCTACAATGAGCAGTTCTTC,CASSRSGGGSGAYNEQFF
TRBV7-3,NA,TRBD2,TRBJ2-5,TGTGCCAGCAGCTCCTTAGCGGGAGGGGGAGAGACCCAGTACTTC,CASSSLAGGGETQYF
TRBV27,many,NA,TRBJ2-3,TGTGCCAGCACCGTCGGACCGTATCACGATACGCAGTATTTT,CASTVGPYHDTQYF
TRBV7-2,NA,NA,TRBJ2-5,TGTGCCAGCAGCTTAGCCGGGGCGGAGACCCAGTACTTC,CASSLAGAETQYF
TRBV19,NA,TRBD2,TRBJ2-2,TGTGCCAGCCGCGGACTAGCGGAGGACACCGGGGAGCTGTTTTTT,CASRGLAEDTGELFF
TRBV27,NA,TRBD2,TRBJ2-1,TGTGCCAGCAGTTCGGCGGGAGGTCGGTACAATGAGCAGTTCTTC,CASSSAGGRYNEQFF
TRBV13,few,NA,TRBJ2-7,TGTGCCAGCAGCTTATCCGGGGCCCTAACCTACGAGCAGTACTTC,CASSLSGALTYEQYF
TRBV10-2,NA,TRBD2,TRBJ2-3,TGCGCCAGCAGGAAGCGGGAGGGCCCGGATACGCAGTATTTT,CASRKREGPDTQYF
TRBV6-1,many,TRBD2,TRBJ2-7,TGTGCCAGCAGTGGACAGACTAGCGGGAGCTACGAGCAGTACTTC,CASSGQTSGSYEQYF
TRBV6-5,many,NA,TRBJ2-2,TGTGCCAGCACAAGGGGGGTATCGAACACCGGGGAGCTGTTTTTT,CASTRGVSNTGELFF
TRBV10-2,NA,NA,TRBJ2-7,TGCGCCAGCGAGGGCCAAAGATTTTACGAGCAGTACTTC,CASEGQRFYEQYF
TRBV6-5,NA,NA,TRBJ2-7,TGTGCCAGCAGGAGAGCCGGGACTTTCTACGAGCAGTACTTC,CASRRAGTFYEQYF
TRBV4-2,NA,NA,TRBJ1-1,TGTGCCAGCAGCTTCAAAGCGTATCGAGAAGACCGACTAAGCACTGAAGCTTTCTTT,CASSFKAYREDRLSTEAFF
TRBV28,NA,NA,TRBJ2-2,TGTGCCAGCAGTCCCGTTGGGGGGCTGGGCGGGGAGCTGTTTTTT,CASSPVGGLGGELFF